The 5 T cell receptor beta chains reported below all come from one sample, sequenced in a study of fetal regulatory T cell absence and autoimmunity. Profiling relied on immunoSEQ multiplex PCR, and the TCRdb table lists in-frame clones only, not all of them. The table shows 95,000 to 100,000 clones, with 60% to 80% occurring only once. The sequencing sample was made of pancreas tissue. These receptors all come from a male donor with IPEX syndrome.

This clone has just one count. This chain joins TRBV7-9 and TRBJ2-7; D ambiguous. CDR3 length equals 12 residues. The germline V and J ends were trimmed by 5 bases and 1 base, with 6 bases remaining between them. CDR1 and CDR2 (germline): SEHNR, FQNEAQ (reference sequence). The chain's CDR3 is CASSLGSYEQYF. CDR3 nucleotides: TGTGCCAGCAGCCTAGGGTCCTACGAGCAGTACTTC.

CDR3 protein: CASSLDGGGYGYTF. In DNA, the CDR3 is TGTGCCAGCAGCTTAGACGGGGGAGGCTATGGCTACACCTTC. The chain joins TRBV11-1 to TRBJ1-2, with D perhaps TRBD1 (5 bases). The CDR3 loop spans 14 amino acids. Trimming removed 1 base from V and 4 bases from J, with 10 bases in between. Germline loops: CDR1 SGHAT, CDR2 FQDESV (reference sequence).

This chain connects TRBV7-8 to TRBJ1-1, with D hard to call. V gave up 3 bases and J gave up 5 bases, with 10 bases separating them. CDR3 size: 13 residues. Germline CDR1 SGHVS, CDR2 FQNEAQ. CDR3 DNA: TGTGCCAGCAGCTTGGGTATCAAGACTGAAGCTTTCTTT. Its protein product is CASSLGIKTEAFF.

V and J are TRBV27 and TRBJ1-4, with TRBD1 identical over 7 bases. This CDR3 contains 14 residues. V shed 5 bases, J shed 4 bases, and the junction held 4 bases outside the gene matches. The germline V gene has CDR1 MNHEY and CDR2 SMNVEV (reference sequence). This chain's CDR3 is CASSRGQVNEKLFF. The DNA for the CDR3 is TGTGCCAGCAGTCGAGGACAGGTTAATGAAAAACTGTTTTTT.

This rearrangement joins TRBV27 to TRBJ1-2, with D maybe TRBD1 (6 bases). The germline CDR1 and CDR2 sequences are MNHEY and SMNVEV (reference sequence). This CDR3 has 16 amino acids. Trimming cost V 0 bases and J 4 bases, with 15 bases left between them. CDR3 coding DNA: TGTGCCAGCAGTTTATCCGGTCTGGGGGGGGCCTATGGCTACACCTTC. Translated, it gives CASSLSGLGGAYGYTF.